Following are 8 T cell receptor beta chains from one sample sequenced in a study of breast tumors, draining lymph nodes, adjacent tissues. One entry per CDR3 protein results from TCRdb running MiXCR on the multiplex PCR reads. The sample contains roughly 100,000 distinct CDR3 sequences, about 30% of which appear only once. Breast cancer patients provided tissue from their axillary draining lymph nodes. The sample consisted of axillary lymph node tissue. These receptors all stem from a female donor with breast cancer. Some clones in this sample may be carry-over from other donors' samples.

This clonotype has a count of ten or more. The rearrangement uses TRBV15 and TRBJ1-1; TRBD1 matches 10 bases. J was trimmed by 4 bases and V by 6 bases; bases with no gene match: 8. Germline CDR1 and CDR2: LNHNV and YYDKDF (reference sequence). This CDR3 comprises 15 residues. Here the CDR3 DNA reads TGTGCCACCAGTATGGACGGACAGGGGGTCACTGAAGCTTTCTTT. This sequence encodes CATSMDGQGVTEAFF.

V is TRBV7-2 and J is TRBJ2-1, with 10 nucleotides matching TRBD1. The V and J ends lost 8 bases and 4 bases, in that order; junction bases with no gene match: 5. CDR3 length: 14 residues. Germline CDR1 SGHTA, CDR2 FQGNSA. The CDR3 bases are TGTGCCAGCCTGGCGGGACAGGGGTACAATGAGCAGTTCTTC. Its translation: CASLAGQGYNEQFF.

In its sample, this clonotype was seen many times. The chain uses TRBV5-5 and TRBJ2-4, with D tentatively TRBD1 or TRBD2 (5 bases each). Trimming took 1 base from V and 8 from J, leaving 13 bases between them. The germline V gene encodes CDR1 SGHKS and CDR2 YYEKEE (reference sequence). The CDR3 totals 14 residues. CDR3 bases: TGTGCCAGCAGCTTGTCCGGGGACGCAGACATTCAGTACTTC. Translated: CASSLSGDADIQYF.

In its sample, this clonotype was seen many times. The V call is TRBV7-9, the J call TRBJ1-5; TRBD1 is a possible D gene (6 bases). V lost 4 bases, J lost 0 bases, and 13 bases lay in between. The CDR3 is 16 amino acids. CDR1 is SEHNR and CDR2 is FQNEAQ in the germline V gene (reference sequence). The DNA of the CDR3 is TGTGCCAGCAGCTCGACAGGCTCTAATAGCAATCAGCCCCAGCATTTT. This gives the protein CASSSTGSNSNQPQHF.

This chain joins TRBV12-3 or TRBV12-4 and TRBJ2-7; unclear D gene. The CDR3 length is 16 residues. Trimming removed 4 bases at V and 2 bases at J, with 18 bases between. In nucleotides, the CDR3 is TGTGCCAGCAGTTACGACAAGCCCCCTGGGGCCTACGAGCAGTACTTC. Its protein product is CASSYDKPPGAYEQYF.

Points on this clonotype: Its ends do not fully match the called genes, so a read error is possible. This chain links TRBV29-1 with TRBJ2-5; perhaps TRBD2 as D (7 bases). The germline V gene has CDR1 SQVTM and CDR2 ANQGSEA. The CDR3 extends over 12 amino acids. The CDR3 here is CSVRGGGETHYF. The CDR3 DNA reads TGCAGCGTTAGGGGGGGGGGAGAGACCCATTACTTC.

In nucleotides, the CDR3 is TGTGCCAGCAGCTCGGGACAGGGAAACGAGCAGTACTTC. Encoded protein: CASSSGQGNEQYF. The chain links TRBV7-9 to TRBJ2-7, with 9 bases aligning to TRBD1. V gave up 4 bases and J gave up 5 bases; unmatched junction bases: 3. This CDR3 contains 13 residues. Germline CDR1 and CDR2: SEHNR and FQNEAQ (reference sequence). The whole variable domain, remainder taken from reference TRBV7-9 and TRBJ2-7, is DTGVSQNPRHKITKRGQNVTFRCDPISEHNRLYWYRQTLGQGPEFLTYFQNEAQLEKSRLLSDRFSAERPKGSFSTLEIQRTEQGDSAMYLCASSSGQGNEQYFGPGTRLTVT.

This rearrangement joins TRBV5-1 to TRBJ1-1, with TRBD1 identical over 10 bases. The ends lost 3 bases at V and 7 bases at J; junction bases unmatched: 3. The CDR3 runs to 13 residues. The germline gives CDR1 SGHRS, CDR2 YFSETQ. For the CDR3, the DNA is TGCGCCAGCAGCTCGGGACAGGGGCGTGAAGCTTTCTTT. This encodes CASSSGQGREAFF.